The rows below give T cell receptor beta chains drawn from one sample of a study of cytomegalovirus exposure and HLA in healthy donors. Clones were sequenced by immunoSEQ multiplex PCR, and TCRdb holds only the in-frame ones, with some missing. This table holds 75,000 to 90,000 clones, around 77% found once. The material sequenced was PBMCs. The receptors were gathered from a man over 45 in good health and CMV-seronegative. Both conserved end residues are part of each CDR3. D genes are given only for firm matches. Expanded clones get a size class; other rows say once, few or many, or leave the size out.

TRBJ2-3 TRBD2 . TRBV4-3 CASSPQELAGNTQYF TGCGCCAGCAGCCCCCAAGAACTAGCGGGTAATACGCAGTATTTT
TRBJ2-7 . . TRBV10-1 CASSPPGSRYEQYF TGCGCCAGCAGTCCCCCAGGGTCGAGGTACGAGCAGTACTTC
TRBJ2-5 . . TRBV19 CASSRQGQETQYF TGTGCCAGTAGTAGGCAGGGCCAAGAGACCCAGTACTTC
TRBJ1-1 . . TRBV7-2 CASSPMGGPTEAFF TGTGCCAGCAGCCCCATGGGGGGTCCCACTGAGGCTTTCTTT
TRBJ2-7 TRBD1 . TRBV11-2 CASSSGQGSQEQYF TGTGCCAGCAGCTCGGGACAGGGCTCACAGGAGCAGTACTTC
TRBJ1-2 . . TRBV5-6 CASSPDRNYGYTF TGTGCCAGCAGCCCGGACAGAAACTATGGCTACACCTTC
TRBJ1-6 . . TRBV25-1 CASRGGDGNYNSPLHF TGTGCCAGCAGGGGGGGGGACGGGAACTATAATTCACCCCTCCACTTT
TRBJ2-3 . . TRBV7-7 CASSRGNTDTQYF TGTGCTAGCAGTCGGGGAAACACAGATACGCAGTATTTT
TRBJ2-1 . . TRBV7-2 CASSFPGVWQFF TGTGCCAGCAGCTTCCCAGGGGTTTGGCAGTTCTTC
TRBJ2-5 TRBD2 . TRBV7-2 CASSLALAGGQETQYF TGTGCCAGCAGCTTAGCGCTAGCGGGGGGCCAAGAGACCCAGTACTTC
TRBJ1-3 . . TRBV4-1 CASSQVESRVSGNTIYF TGCGCCAGCAGCCAAGTTGAATCCCGGGTCTCTGGAAACACCATATATTTT
TRBJ2-1 TRBD1 . TRBV19 CASTSSPGQVGNEQFF TGTGCCAGTACTTCCTCCCCGGGACAGGTGGGCAATGAGCAGTTCTTC
TRBJ1-6 . . TRBV30 CAWSPRVGTGNSPLHF TGTGCCTGGAGTCCCCGCGTAGGAACGGGGAATTCACCCCTCCACTTT
TRBJ2-5 . . TRBV7-3 CASSLFLDYQNQETQYF TGTGCCAGCAGCTTATTTCTGGACTATCAAAACCAAGAGACCCAGTACTTC
TRBJ1-4 . . TRBV7-2 CASSLGLGAYSEKLFF TGTGCCAGCAGCCTGGGTCTAGGCGCATATTCGGAAAAACTGTTTTTT
TRBJ2-7 . . TRBV5-1 CASSLSGYEQYF TGCGCCAGCAGCTTGTCAGGGTACGAGCAGTACTTC
TRBJ2-7 . . TRBV11-2 CASRRDWSYEQYF TGTGCCAGCAGGAGGGACTGGTCCTACGAGCAGTACTTC
TRBJ2-4 . . TRBV7-2 CASSSSQRAKNIQYF TGTGCCAGCAGCTCAAGCCAGCGAGCCAAAAACATTCAGTACTTC
TRBJ2-5 . . TRBV30 CAWSEDRVETQYF TGTGCCTGGAGTGAAGACAGAGTGGAGACCCAGTACTTC
TRBJ1-5 . . TRBV5-6 CASSASTGGRNQPQHF TGTGCCAGCAGCGCTTCGACAGGAGGCCGCAATCAGCCCCAGCATTTT
TRBJ2-3 TRBD2 . TRBV7-9 CASSLSSGGANTQYF TGTGCCAGCAGCTTGTCTAGCGGGGGGGCGAATACGCAGTATTTT
TRBJ1-2 . . TRBV5-6 CASSLALSPGDGYTF TGTGCCAGCAGCTTGGCCTTGTCCCCGGGGGACGGCTACACCTTC
TRBJ1-2 TRBD1 . TRBV2 CASSEGQGTYGYTF TGTGCCAGCAGTGAGGGACAGGGGACCTATGGCTACACCTTC
TRBJ1-6 . . TRBV11-2 CASSARLQASPLHF TGTGCCAGCAGCGCCCGGCTACAGGCTTCACCCCTCCACTTT
TRBJ2-3 . . TRBV5-4 CASRQGSSPSTDTQYF TGTGCCAGCAGACAGGGTTCAAGCCCTAGCACAGATACGCAGTATTTT
TRBJ1-5 TRBD1 . TRBV7-8 CASSSSRQGQPQHF TGTGCCAGCAGCTCTTCCAGACAGGGACAGCCCCAGCATTTT
TRBJ1-3 . . TRBV28 CASSLFTTGLRNTIYF TGTGCCAGCAGTTTATTTACGACAGGCCTTAGAAACACCATATATTTT
TRBJ1-1 . few TRBV18 CASSPRQGQFGNTEAFF TGTGCCAGCTCACCAAGGCAGGGGCAGTTTGGGAACACTGAAGCTTTCTTT
TRBJ1-1 TRBD1 . TRBV27 CASSKDRHHTEAFF TGTGCCAGCAGTAAGGACAGGCACCACACTGAAGCTTTCTTT
TRBJ2-5 TRBD2 . TRBV4-1 CASSQALDPGLAGAFQETQYF TGCGCCAGCAGCCAAGCTCTTGACCCGGGACTAGCGGGGGCTTTTCAAGAGACCCAGTACTTC
TRBJ2-7 TRBD2 . TRBV5-4 CASSPTSGGLEQYF TGTGCCAGCAGCCCGACTAGCGGGGGACTCGAGCAGTACTTC
TRBJ2-7 . . TRBV7-9 CASAAGGNEQYF TGTGCCAGCGCCGCCGGGGGTAACGAGCAGTACTTC
TRBJ1-6 . . TRBV28 CASEGGLGSPLHF TGTGCCAGCGAGGGGGGGCTAGGTTCACCCCTCCACTTT
TRBJ2-2 TRBD1 . TRBV5-1 CASSTTGGGGELFF TGCGCCAGCAGTACGACAGGGGGAGGCGGGGAGCTGTTTTTT
TRBJ1-1 . . TRBV7-9 CSSSSRGTEAFF TGTTCCAGCAGCAGCAGGGGAACTGAAGCTTTCTTT
TRBJ2-5 . . TRBV7-2 CASSSEEGRGKTQYF TGTGCCAGCAGCTCAGAGGAGGGGCGGGGAAAGACCCAGTACTTC
TRBJ2-3 . . TRBV27 CASSTPRQWVPYF TGTGCCAGCAGTACCCCGCGGCAGTGGGTTCCGTATTTT
TRBJ1-3 TRBD1 . TRBV28 CASSSKKTGSAGNTIYF TGTGCCAGCAGTTCGAAGAAGACAGGGTCGGCTGGAAACACCATATATTTT
TRBJ1-2 . few TRBV6-6 CASTHDRTDYGYTF TGTGCCAGCACCCACGACAGGACTGACTATGGCTACACCTTC
TRBJ2-7 . . TRBV28 CASSLESLRRDKEQYF TGTGCCAGCAGTCTCGAATCCCTTCGCCGGGACAAGGAGCAGTACTTC
TRBJ2-7 . . TRBV5-1 CASSWDSGEQYF TGCGCCAGCAGCTGGGACTCGGGCGAGCAGTACTTC
TRBJ2-2 TRBD2 . TRBV7-2 CASSPQAGAGELFF TGTGCCAGCAGCCCCCAAGCGGGGGCCGGGGAGCTGTTTTTT
TRBJ2-7 TRBD2 . TRBV5-5 CASRLAGGSYEQYF TGTGCCAGCAGGTTAGCGGGGGGATCCTACGAGCAGTACTTC
TRBJ1-5 . . TRBV5-5 CASSWGGGGIDQPQHF TGTGCCAGCAGCTGGGGTGGGGGGGGGATAGATCAGCCCCAGCATTTT
TRBJ2-6 TRBD1 . TRBV7-6 CASSPRTGDSGANVLTF TGTGCCAGCAGCCCCCGGACAGGGGACTCTGGGGCCAACGTCCTGACTTTC
TRBJ1-4 TRBD1 . TRBV5-4 CASSPDRVRGNEKLFF TGTGCCAGCAGCCCTGACAGGGTGAGGGGTAATGAAAAACTGTTTTTT
TRBJ1-5 TRBD1 . TRBV4-1 CASSRTGVRQPQHF TGCGCCAGCAGCCGAACAGGGGTACGTCAGCCCCAGCATTTT
TRBJ1-5 . . TRBV18 CASSGANSNQPQHF TGTGCCAGCTCAGGGGCCAATAGCAATCAGCCCCAGCATTTT
TRBJ1-4 TRBD1 few TRBV28 CASSFLDRNEKLFF TGTGCCAGCAGTTTTTTGGACAGGAATGAAAAACTGTTTTTT
TRBJ1-1 . . TRBV7-3 CASSVTLNTEAFF TGTGCCAGCAGCGTCACTTTGAATACTGAAGCTTTCTTT
TRBJ1-1 . . TRBV6-5 CASRLGTEAFF TGTGCCAGCAGACTAGGGACTGAAGCTTTCTTT
TRBJ2-7 . . TRBV11-2 CASSLVRVPSPYEQYF TGTGCCAGCAGCTTAGTCAGGGTACCGAGTCCCTACGAGCAGTACTTC
TRBJ2-7 TRBD1 . TRBV5-6 CASSLRATGGSYEQYF TGTGCCAGCAGCTTGCGGGCGACAGGGGGCTCGTACGAGCAGTACTTC
TRBJ2-1 . . TRBV6-6 CASSNGYTADEQFF TGTGCCAGCAGCAACGGGTACACGGCCGATGAGCAGTTCTTC